This is a list of T cell receptor beta chains from one sample in a study of monozygotic twins with cystic fibrosis. Sequencing used immunoSEQ multiplex PCR; TCRdb keeps in-frame clones, though not all of them. The sample has about a thousand clones, 85% to 95% seen once. The sequenced sample was blood. The receptors stem from a boy aged 5-17 years with cystic fibrosis. CDR3s include the opening cysteine and the closing phenylalanine or tryptophan. A D gene is named only where the DNA matches it firmly. Some rows mark clone size as missing; the rest say once, few, many or name a class of expanded clone.

length: 17; J: TRBJ1-1; size: .; V: TRBV9; D: TRBD1; DNA: TGTGCCAGCAGCCCCGTAGGGGGACAGGGGTTGAACACTGAAGCTTTCTTT; CDR3: CASSPVGGQGLNTEAFF
length: 15; J: TRBJ2-3; size: once; V: TRBV19; D: .; DNA: TGTGCCAGTAGTAACGGGCAGGGGGGTCAAGATACGCAGTATTTT; CDR3: CASSNGQGGQDTQYF
length: 12; J: TRBJ1-1; size: few; V: TRBV25-1; D: .; DNA: TGTGCCAGCAGTACGGGGAGAACTGAAGCTTTCTTT; CDR3: CASSTGRTEAFF
length: 14; J: TRBJ2-7; size: few; V: TRBV5-1; D: .; DNA: TGCGCCAGCAGCTTCCAGGGGAGGATAGACGAGCAGTACTTC; CDR3: CASSFQGRIDEQYF
length: 13; J: TRBJ2-7; size: .; V: TRBV6-6; D: .; DNA: TGTGCCAGCAGTTACTCGATGTCCTACGAGCAGTACTTC; CDR3: CASSYSMSYEQYF
length: 15; J: TRBJ1-3; size: .; V: TRBV28; D: .; DNA: TGTGCCAGCAGTTTAAACACCATCTCTGGAAACACCATATATTTT; CDR3: CASSLNTISGNTIYF
length: 14; J: TRBJ2-7; size: .; V: TRBV28; D: TRBD2; DNA: TGTGCCAGCAGTTGGACTAGCGGGGGGTACGAGCAGTACTTC; CDR3: CASSWTSGGYEQYF
length: 15; J: TRBJ1-1; size: .; V: TRBV28; D: TRBD1; DNA: TGTGCCAGCAGTGAGAGACAGGGGGCGCGGGGTGTAGCTTTCTTT; CDR3: CASSERQGARGVAFF
length: 11; J: TRBJ1-2; size: .; V: TRBV20-1; D: .; DNA: TGCAGTGCTAGTCCTGGAGTGCGTCACACCTTC; CDR3: CSASPGVRHTF
length: 14; J: TRBJ2-1; size: .; V: TRBV6-5; D: .; DNA: TGTGCCAGCAAGGACGGGAGCTCCTACAATGAGCAGTTCTTC; CDR3: CASKDGSSYNEQFF
length: 13; J: TRBJ2-2; size: .; V: TRBV9; D: .; DNA: TGTGCCAGCAGCGGCGGGACCACCGGGGAGCTGTTTTTT; CDR3: CASSGGTTGELFF
length: 15; J: TRBJ2-5; size: .; V: TRBV28; D: .; DNA: TGTGCCAGCACCTATCCAGGGGGGGGACGCGAGACCCAGTACTTC; CDR3: CASTYPGGGRETQYF
length: 14; J: TRBJ1-2; size: .; V: TRBV27; D: .; DNA: TGTGCCAGCAGGCCCTCGGGGGGGGAGGCTGGCTACACCTTC; CDR3: CASRPSGGEAGYTF
length: 15; J: TRBJ1-6; size: .; V: TRBV7-8; D: .; DNA: TGTGCCAGCAGCCCTACCGGGACGGCTAATTCACCCCTCCACTTT; CDR3: CASSPTGTANSPLHF
length: 14; J: TRBJ2-5; size: .; V: TRBV13; D: TRBD2; DNA: TGTGCCAGCAGCCCAATGGGACTACAAGAGACCCAGTACTTC; CDR3: CASSPMGLQETQYF
length: 12; J: TRBJ1-4; size: once; V: TRBV29-1; D: .; DNA: TGCAGCGTTGAAGGGGTTAATGAAAAACTGTTTTTT; CDR3: CSVEGVNEKLFF
length: 16; J: TRBJ2-3; size: .; V: TRBV9; D: TRBD1; DNA: TGTGCCAGCAGCGCCGACAGGGGGAAAAGCACAGATACGCAGTATTTT; CDR3: CASSADRGKSTDTQYF
length: 17; J: TRBJ2-5; size: once; V: TRBV5-1; D: TRBD2; DNA: TGCGCCAGCAGCTTGACAGGACTAGCGGGAGATGTGGAGACCCAGTACTTC; CDR3: CASSLTGLAGDVETQYF
length: 15; J: TRBJ2-5; size: .; V: TRBV6-5; D: .; DNA: TGTGCCAGCTGTTGTGTATCCGGGGCGGAAGAGACCCAGTACTTC; CDR3: CASCCVSGAEETQYF
length: 15; J: TRBJ2-7; size: .; V: TRBV2; D: TRBD1; DNA: TGTGCCACCCCGGGGACAGCTCGGAATGAGTACGAGCAGTACTTC; CDR3: CATPGTARNEYEQYF
length: 17; J: TRBJ2-2; size: .; V: TRBV11-2; D: .; DNA: TGTGCCAGCAGCTTCCGAGGACCTTCACTAAACACCGGGGAGCTGTTTTTT; CDR3: CASSFRGPSLNTGELFF
length: 14; J: TRBJ2-1; size: once; V: TRBV5-4; D: .; DNA: TGTGCCAGCAGCTCCATTGGGGACAACAATGAGCAGTTCTTC; CDR3: CASSSIGDNNEQFF
length: 15; J: TRBJ2-2; size: .; V: TRBV14; D: .; DNA: TGTGCCAGCAGCCAAGTGGGATCTCGGACCGGGGAGCTGTTTTTT; CDR3: CASSQVGSRTGELFF
length: 15; J: TRBJ2-1; size: .; V: TRBV11-2; D: TRBD2; DNA: TGTGCCAGCAGCTGGTCTTGGCGGGGGGGAAATGAGCAGTTCTTC; CDR3: CASSWSWRGGNEQFF